The 25 T cell receptor beta chains below were found in one sample sequenced in a study of blood T cell repertoires in COVID-19. Produced via immunoSEQ multiplex PCR; TCRdb's table is partial and in-frame only. This table holds about 210,000 clones, around four fifths found once. What was sequenced was peripheral blood. Receptors originate from a man aged 60 to 75 with COVID-19, enrolled during active disease.

The genes are TRBV14 and TRBJ2-7; 8 positions match TRBD2. CDR1 and CDR2 (germline): SGHDN, FVKESK. The CDR3 spans 14 residues. Losses at the gene ends were 4 bases for V and 2 bases for J; bases not matched to a gene: 4. The CDR3 nucleotides read TGTGCCAGCAGCCCACTAGCGGCCACCTACGAGCAGTACTTC. Its translation: CASSPLAATYEQYF.

The chain couples TRBV28 to TRBJ1-2; D might be TRBD1 (5 bases). Germline V CDR1 and CDR2: MDHEN, SYDVKM. This CDR3 spans 15 amino acids. Deletions cut 4 bases from V and 4 bases from J, with 16 bases between. CDR3 in amino acids: CASSSQGGETYGYTF. The CDR3 nucleotides are TGTGCCAGCAGTTCCCAGGGAGGTGAGACCTATGGCTACACCTTC.

V is TRBV10-3 and J is TRBJ2-5, with 8 nucleotides matching TRBD1. The CDR3 totals 14 residues. The V gene's germline CDR1 is ENHRY and CDR2 SYGVKD. With 5 bases clipped from V and 1 base from J, the junction kept 3 bases outside the gene matches. The CDR3 DNA is TGTGCCATCAGTACCGGGACAGGCCAAGAGACCCAGTACTTC. Residues: CAISTGTGQETQYF.

This rearrangement joins TRBV19 to TRBJ1-2; TRBD1 is a possible D gene (5 bases). Trimming pared 7 bases from V and 4 bases from J, leaving 13 bases between. CDR1 and CDR2 from the germline V gene are LNHDA and SQIVND (reference sequence). The CDR3 extends over 13 amino acids. The CDR3 sequence is CASTLGGAYGYTF. The CDR3 nucleotides read TGTGCCAGTACCCTGGGAGGGGCCTATGGCTACACCTTC.

The chain uses TRBV19 and TRBJ1-4; 7 nucleotides agree with TRBD1. CDR3 size: 15 residues. After removal of 5 bases from V and 5 bases from J, the junction contained 8 bases not matched to a gene. The germline CDR1 and CDR2 sequences are LNHDA and SQIVND (reference sequence). The DNA of the CDR3 is TGTGCCAGTAGTCCCGCCGGGACAGACAATGAAAAACTGTTTTTT. This codes for CASSPAGTDNEKLFF.

This clone turned up a few times. The V gene is TRBV12-3 or TRBV12-4, the J gene TRBJ1-4; D is unresolved. Trimming cost V 6 bases and J 4 bases, with 9 bases left between them. The CDR3 runs 13 residues. The CDR3, as DNA: TGTGCCAGCAGCCCGGAGGGTAATGAAAAACTGTTTTTT. Amino acids: CASSPEGNEKLFF.

The chain has TRBV19 and TRBJ2-3, with 7 bases matching TRBD1. The CDR3 extends over 15 amino acids. Germline CDR1 is LNHDA and CDR2 is SQIVND (reference sequence). J gave up 3 bases and V 6 bases, and 9 bases lay outside the gene matches. Written as DNA, the CDR3 is TGTGCCAGTAGGCCACAGGGGTCCACGACAGATACGCAGTATTTT. Translation: CASRPQGSTTDTQYF.

This chain links TRBV4-3 with TRBJ1-1, with 7 bases aligning to TRBD1. The ends lost 5 bases at V and 4 bases at J; junction bases unmatched: 10. The CDR3 has 15 amino acids. Germline assignment: CDR1 LGHNA and CDR2 YSLEER. This chain's CDR3 is CASSASGGGGTEAFF. DNA for the CDR3: TGCGCCAGCAGCGCTTCGGGAGGGGGCGGCACTGAAGCTTTCTTT.

This chain connects TRBV6-5 to TRBJ1-2; TRBD1 agrees at 8 bases. V lost 6 bases, J lost 8 bases, and 5 bases stayed unmatched. Germline CDR1 is MNHEY and CDR2 is SVGAGI. CDR3 length: 12 residues. In DNA, the CDR3 is TGTGCCAGCAGATATAGGACAGGGGGCTACACCTTC. Protein sequence: CASRYRTGGYTF.

The chain uses TRBV6-2 or TRBV6-3 and TRBJ2-7; D gene ambiguous. Germline V gives CDR1 MNHEY, CDR2 SVGEGT. Trimming removed 0 bases at V and 2 bases at J, with 8 bases between. CDR3 length equals 14 residues. This CDR3 is CASSYSASPYEQYF. CDR3 DNA sequence: TGTGCCAGCAGTTACTCAGCAAGCCCCTACGAGCAGTACTTC.

The rearrangement uses TRBV11-2 and TRBJ2-7, with 13 bases that match TRBD2. Germline V lookup: CDR1 SGHAT, CDR2 FQNNGV. V dropped 5 bases and J dropped 2; count of bases not matched to a gene: 3. The CDR3 runs 15 residues. In nucleotides, the CDR3 is TGTGCCAGCAGCGAGGGACTAGCGGGAACCTACGAGCAGTACTTC. Translated: CASSEGLAGTYEQYF.

V usage is TRBV6-5 and J usage is TRBJ1-5; possibly TRBD1 for D (6 bases). Between the trimmed V and J ends, which lost 6 bases and 3 bases, there was a span of 12 bases. Germline lookup yields CDR1 MNHEY and CDR2 SVGAGI. The length of the CDR3 is 14 residues. CDR3 coding DNA: TGTGCCAGCAGCAAAGGACAGAACAATCAGCCCCAGCATTTT. Its protein product is CASSKGQNNQPQHF.

V gene TRBV11-2 combines with J gene TRBJ1-3; no reliable D call. Germline-derived CDR1 and CDR2 are SGHAT and FQNNGV. The CDR3 has 16 amino acids. V gave up 1 base and J gave up 0 bases, with 10 bases separating them. CDR3 sequence reads: CASSLGSQNSGNTIYF. The CDR3 DNA reads TGTGCCAGCAGCTTAGGGAGCCAGAACTCTGGAAACACCATATATTTT.

The V gene is TRBV5-1, the J gene TRBJ1-1; D perhaps matches TRBD1 (5 bases). The germline CDR1 and CDR2 sequences are SGHRS and YFSETQ. The V and J ends lost 0 bases and 5 bases respectively, with 14 bases between them. The CDR3 totals 15 residues. The CDR3 spells CASSLVSGVETEAFF. The CDR3, as DNA: TGCGCCAGCAGCTTGGTCTCGGGGGTAGAAACTGAAGCTTTCTTT.

The chain recombines TRBV27 with TRBJ1-2; TRBD1 is a possible D gene (5 bases). In germline, CDR1 is MNHEY, CDR2 SMNVEV (reference sequence). V lost 2 bases to trimming and J lost 3 bases, with 7 bases between them. CDR3 length: 13 amino acids. CDR3 sequence: CASSLTGYYGYTF. The CDR3 DNA is TGTGCCAGCAGTTTAACAGGCTACTATGGCTACACCTTC.

The V and J genes are TRBV7-2 and TRBJ1-1; no reliable D call. V lost 5 bases, J lost 1 base, and 11 bases lay in between. Germline values: CDR1 SGHTA, CDR2 FQGNSA. The CDR3 contains 14 residues. CDR3 nucleotide sequence: TGTGCCAGCAGCCCCCTGGCGGCGAACACTGAAGCTTTCTTT. Protein product: CASSPLAANTEAFF. The full variable domain, its missing parts supplied by reference TRBV7-2 and TRBJ1-1, is GAGVSQSPSNKVTEKGKDVELRCDPISGHTALYWYRQSLGQGLEFLIYFQGNSAPDKSGLPSDRFSAERTGGSVSTLTIQRTQQEDSAVYLCASSPLAANTEAFFGQGTRLTVV.

J is TRBJ1-4 and V is TRBV3-1 (or the pseudogene TRBV3-2), with 8 bases fitting TRBD1. CDR3 size: 14 residues. The junction had 4 bases not matched to a gene; V was cut back by 2 bases and J by 8 bases. Per the germline V gene, CDR1 is LGHDT and CDR2 is YNNKEL (reference sequence). This CDR3 reads CASSQQGAGEKLFF. CDR3 in DNA: TGTGCCAGCAGCCAACAGGGGGCAGGGGAAAAACTGTTTTTT.

CDR3 in amino acids: CASSARGVTEAFF. CDR3 bases: TGTGCCAGCAGTGCGCGGGGAGTCACTGAAGCTTTCTTT. The chain combines TRBV25-1 with TRBJ1-1, with D hard to call. Germline assignment: CDR1 MGHDK and CDR2 SYGVNS. V lost 4 bases and J 4 bases, leaving 10 bases between the germline ends. CDR3 size: 13 residues.

The V and J genes are TRBV11-3 and TRBJ2-2, with TRBD2 matching over 7 bases. Germline trimming cut 1 base from V and 1 base from J; bases unmatched to any gene: 3. Per germline, CDR1 SGHNT and CDR2 YENEEA. The CDR3 extends over 16 amino acids. CDR3: CASSLVGRVNTGELFF. CDR3 nucleotide sequence: TGTGCCAGCAGCTTAGTTGGGAGGGTGAACACCGGGGAGCTGTTTTTT.

J is TRBJ2-7 and V is TRBV5-1; 8 bases map to TRBD1. With V trimmed by 0 bases and J by 3 bases, 2 bases remained unmatched. The CDR3 is 14 amino acids. From germline, CDR1 is SGHRS and CDR2 YFSETQ. The CDR3 DNA follows: TGCGCCAGCAGCTTGGGGACAGGGATCTACGAGCAGTACTTC. This codes for CASSLGTGIYEQYF.

This rearrangement joins TRBV25-1 to TRBJ1-1, with TRBD1 identical over 9 bases. CDR1 and CDR2 (germline): MGHDK, SYGVNS. This CDR3 has 14 amino acids. The J segment lost 5 bases and the V segment lost 8 bases, leaving 9 bases of the junction unmatched. The CDR3 DNA is TGTGCCAGCGGAACAGGGGGCCGAGGGACTGAAGCTTTCTTT. Translation gives CASGTGGRGTEAFF.

CDR3 amino acids: CASSLRDREQFF. The CDR3 DNA reads TGTGCCAGCAGTTTACGAGACAGAGAGCAGTTCTTC. This chain joins TRBV27 and TRBJ2-1; perhaps TRBD1 as D (5 bases). Germline V lookup: CDR1 MNHEY, CDR2 SMNVEV (reference sequence). The ends were cut back, 2 bases at V and 10 bases at J, with 9 bases in the middle. This CDR3 is built from 12 residues.

The chain recombines TRBV7-9 with TRBJ1-2, with 8 positions matching TRBD1. The germline V gene encodes CDR1 SEHNR and CDR2 FQNEAQ (reference sequence). With 6 bases clipped from V and 7 bases from J, the junction kept 7 bases outside the gene matches. The CDR3 loop spans 13 amino acids. CDR3 amino acids: CASSSRGLGGYTF. The CDR3 DNA is TGTGCCAGCAGTTCCAGGGGGCTAGGTGGCTACACCTTC.

The chain combines TRBV6-5 with TRBJ1-1; D perhaps matches TRBD1 (6 bases). CDR3 length: 12 amino acids. Between the trimmed V and J ends, which lost 8 bases and 7 bases, there was a span of 14 bases. The V gene's germline CDR1 is MNHEY and CDR2 SVGAGI. The CDR3 nucleotides read TGTGCCAGCGGCGGACAGACCCTTGAAGCTTTCTTT. Translated: CASGGQTLEAFF.

This clone was counted a few times. This rearrangement joins TRBV2 to TRBJ2-5; 9 bases fit TRBD1. Losses at the gene ends were 6 bases for V and 4 bases for J; bases not matched to a gene: 9. The CDR3 sequence is 15 residues long. From germline, CDR1 is SNHLY and CDR2 FYNNEI. The chain's CDR3 is CASSFGDRERETQYF. The CDR3 DNA reads TGTGCCAGCAGCTTCGGGGACAGGGAGCGAGAGACCCAGTACTTC.